This T cell receptor beta chain comes out of a study of radiation and T cells in renal cell carcinoma. The time point is: baseline pretreatment blood. This sample's treatment: 15 Gy SBRT to primary tumor, nephrectomy 4 weeks later. Measured with immunoSEQ multiplex PCR; TCRdb has only the in-frame clones, and not every one. The sample has 45,000 to 65,000 clones, around 72% seen once. Trimming at V came to 0 bases and at J to 5 bases, leaving 5 bases not matched to a gene. The germline gives CDR1 SGHDT, CDR2 YYEEEE. There are 16 residues in the CDR3. The chain employs TRBV5-6 and TRBJ2-5; TRBD2 agrees at 12 bases. This clonotype was obtained from a man in his fifties or sixties with renal cell carcinoma. Here the sequenced sample was blood, taken from a patient whose treatment included radiotherapy and nephrectomy. The CDR3: CASSLGLAGVLETQYF. The DNA for the CDR3 is TGTGCCAGCAGCTTGGGACTAGCGGGAGTTTTGGAGACCCAGTACTTC. The whole variable domain, filled in from reference TRBV5-6 and TRBJ2-5, reads DAGVTQSPTHLIKTRGQQVTLRCSPKSGHDTVSWYQQALGQGPQFIFQYYEEEERQRGNFPDRFSGHQFPNYSSELNVNALLLGDSALYLCASSLGLAGVLETQYFGPGTRLLVL.